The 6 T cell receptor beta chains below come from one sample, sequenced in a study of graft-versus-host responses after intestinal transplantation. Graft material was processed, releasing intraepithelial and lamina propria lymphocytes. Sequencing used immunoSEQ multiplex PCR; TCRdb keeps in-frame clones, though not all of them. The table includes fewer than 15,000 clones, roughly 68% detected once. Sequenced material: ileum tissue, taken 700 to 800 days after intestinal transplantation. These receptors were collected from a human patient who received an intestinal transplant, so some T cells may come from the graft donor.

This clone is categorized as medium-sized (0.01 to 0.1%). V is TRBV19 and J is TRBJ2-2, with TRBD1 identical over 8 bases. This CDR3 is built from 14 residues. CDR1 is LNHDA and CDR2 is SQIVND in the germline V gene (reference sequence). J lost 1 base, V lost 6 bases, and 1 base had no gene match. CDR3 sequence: CASSDRGNTGELFF. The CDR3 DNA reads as TGTGCCAGTAGCGACAGGGGGAACACCGGGGAGCTGTTTTTT.

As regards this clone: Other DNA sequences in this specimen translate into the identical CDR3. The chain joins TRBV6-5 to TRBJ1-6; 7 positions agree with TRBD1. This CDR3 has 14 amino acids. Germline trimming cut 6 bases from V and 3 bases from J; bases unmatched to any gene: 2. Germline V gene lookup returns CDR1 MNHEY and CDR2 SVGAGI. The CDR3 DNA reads TGTGCCAGCAGCGACAGGGTCTATAATTCACCCCTCCACTTT. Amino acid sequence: CASSDRVYNSPLHF.

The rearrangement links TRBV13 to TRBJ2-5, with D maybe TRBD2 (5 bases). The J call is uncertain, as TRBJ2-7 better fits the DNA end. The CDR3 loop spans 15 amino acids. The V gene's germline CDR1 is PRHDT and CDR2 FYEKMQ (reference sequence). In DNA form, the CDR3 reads TGTGCCAGCAGCCTCCCGGGCTCCGGGGCCTACGAGCAGTACTTC. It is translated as CASSLPGSGAYEQYF.

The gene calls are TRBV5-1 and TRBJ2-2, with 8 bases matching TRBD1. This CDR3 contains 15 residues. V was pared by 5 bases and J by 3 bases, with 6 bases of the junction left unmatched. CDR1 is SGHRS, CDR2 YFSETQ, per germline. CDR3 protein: CASRGSTGDTGELFF. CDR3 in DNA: TGCGCCAGCAGGGGATCGACAGGGGACACCGGGGAGCTGTTTTTT.

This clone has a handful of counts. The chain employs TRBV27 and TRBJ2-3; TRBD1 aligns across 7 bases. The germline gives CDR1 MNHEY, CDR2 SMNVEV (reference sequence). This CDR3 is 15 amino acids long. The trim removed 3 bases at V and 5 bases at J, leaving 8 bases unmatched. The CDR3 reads CASSFRDRAQDTQYF. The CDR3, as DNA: TGTGCCAGCAGTTTTAGGGACAGAGCACAAGATACGCAGTATTTT.

CDR3 in amino acids: CASNPIGSGSYGYTF. CDR3 in DNA: TGTGCCAGCAACCCCATCGGGTCAGGTTCCTATGGCTACACCTTC. The chain joins TRBV6-1 to TRBJ1-2; D not certain. The CDR3 has 15 amino acids. V gave up 7 bases and J gave up 4 bases, with 19 bases separating them. CDR1 MNHNS and CDR2 SASEGT come from the germline V gene.